This record concerns one TCR beta chain sequence. Measured with immunoSEQ multiplex PCR; TCRdb has only the in-frame clones, and not every one. This table has 100,000 to 150,000 clones, just over 90% appearing once. V gave up 0 bases and J gave up 3 bases, with 9 bases separating them. The CDR3 sequence is 15 residues long. The germline CDR1 and CDR2 sequences are MGHRA and YSYEKL. The sample comes from a study of control samples from healthy donors and cancer patients. This chain connects TRBV4-1 to TRBJ1-5; D is ambiguous. The material sequenced was blood. The origin of this receptor is a woman between 18 and 30 years old in good health. The CDR3 region has the DNA TGCGCCAGCAGCCAAGAAGTACGGGACAATCAGCCCCAGCATTTT. Translated, it gives CASSQEVRDNQPQHF.